This entry lists 14 T cell receptor beta chains sequenced from one sample in a study of T cells in localized non-small cell lung cancer. The method was immunoSEQ multiplex PCR; TCRdb's version includes in-frame clones alone and lacks a portion of them. The table shows roughly 25,000 clones, with more than 90% occurring only once. The sample was peripheral blood, taken before any cancer treatment. The receptors stem from a man aged 35 to 69 with stage III squamous cell lung carcinoma.

This clone was found once. The genes are TRBV5-1 and TRBJ1-1, with D tentatively TRBD1 (6 bases). CDR3 length: 15 residues. The ends were cut back, 4 bases at V and 0 bases at J, with 13 bases in the middle. CDR1 SGHRS and CDR2 YFSETQ come from the germline V gene. The CDR3 DNA sequence: TGCGCCAGCAGCGGAGGACAGCTCATGAACACTGAAGCTTTCTTT. This codes for CASSGGQLMNTEAFF.

The chain links TRBV28 to TRBJ2-1, with TRBD2 as a possible D gene (6 bases). Per the germline V gene, CDR1 is MDHEN and CDR2 is SYDVKM. The V and J ends lost 8 bases and 7 bases respectively, with 18 bases between them. CDR3 size: 14 residues. The CDR3 loop is CASGPGDLKNEQFF. The DNA of the CDR3 is TGTGCCAGCGGTCCGGGAGACCTCAAGAATGAGCAGTTCTTC.

V is TRBV10-2 and J is TRBJ1-1, with D uncertain. In germline, CDR1 is WSHSY, CDR2 SAAADI. V lost 2 bases and J 10 bases, leaving 8 bases between the germline ends. The CDR3 runs 11 residues. CDR3 in DNA: TGCGCCAGCAGTGAGCGGGGTACAGCTTTCTTT. Translation gives CASSERGTAFF.

This chain links TRBV15 with TRBJ2-5; weak D call: TRBD1 (5 bases). Germline V gene lookup returns CDR1 LNHNV and CDR2 YYDKDF (reference sequence). This CDR3 contains 16 residues. With 0 bases removed from V and 2 bases from J, the gap between germline ends came to 13 bases. This CDR3 is CATSRDYRGGQETQYF. CDR3 nucleotide sequence: TGTGCCACCAGCAGAGATTATAGGGGCGGTCAAGAGACCCAGTACTTC.

The chain links TRBV30 to TRBJ2-5; TRBD1 might be the D (6 bases). The CDR3 runs 15 residues. V was shortened by 2 bases and J by 0 bases, with 13 bases between the two germline ends. Germline V lookup: CDR1 GTSNPN, CDR2 SVGIG (reference sequence). CDR3 sequence: CAWSRRGSYQETQYF. The CDR3 nucleotides read TGTGCCTGGAGTAGAAGGGGGTCTTACCAAGAGACCCAGTACTTC.

The rearrangement uses TRBV6-1 and TRBJ1-6; unclear D gene. CDR1 is MNHNS and CDR2 is SASEGT in the germline V gene. The CDR3 runs 12 residues. Deletions cut 8 bases from V and 10 bases from J, with 12 bases between. CDR3 in amino acids: CASGLQFSPLHF. As DNA, the CDR3 is TGTGCCAGCGGACTCCAATTCTCACCCCTCCACTTT.

The rearrangement uses TRBV6-5 and TRBJ2-7; D not certain. Deletions cut 2 bases from V and 0 bases from J, with 8 bases between. The CDR3 is made up of 14 amino acids. In germline, CDR1 is MNHEY, CDR2 SVGAGI. The CDR3, as DNA: TGTGCCAGCAGTTACACCTCGCGCTCCTACGAGCAGTACTTC. Amino acids: CASSYTSRSYEQYF.

This chain links TRBV27 with TRBJ2-1, with 7 nucleotides matching TRBD2. This CDR3 comprises 16 residues. The germline gives CDR1 MNHEY, CDR2 SMNVEV (reference sequence). V was clipped by 3 bases and J by 8 bases; unmatched bases: 13. CDR3 sequence (DNA): TGTGCCAGCAGTTTCCTCCGGACTAGGGGAATGTATGAGCAGTTCTTC. Translation: CASSFLRTRGMYEQFF.

The chain has TRBV19 and TRBJ2-3, with 12 bases matching TRBD2. With 5 bases clipped from V and 0 bases from J, the junction kept 9 bases outside the gene matches. The germline CDR1 and CDR2 sequences are LNHDA and SQIVND (reference sequence). The CDR3 contains 18 residues. The CDR3 nucleotides are TGTGCCAGTAGTGCTCGACTACTAGCGGGAGGAAGCACAGATACGCAGTATTTT. It encodes CASSARLLAGGSTDTQYF.

CDR3 region: CAISVDSPFSGANVLTF. The CDR3 bases are TGTGCCATCAGTGTGGACAGCCCATTCTCTGGGGCCAACGTCCTGACTTTC. J is TRBJ2-6 and V is TRBV10-3; tentatively, D is TRBD1 (6 bases). The CDR3 has 17 amino acids. Trimming pared 4 bases from V and 0 bases from J, leaving 13 bases between. CDR1 ENHRY and CDR2 SYGVKD come from the germline V gene.

The rearrangement links TRBV5-1 to TRBJ1-4, with 7 bases that match TRBD1. V dropped 4 bases and J dropped 0; count of bases not matched to a gene: 6. The CDR3 is 16 residues long. Germline V gives CDR1 SGHRS, CDR2 YFSETQ. This CDR3 reads CASSQGTVATNEKLFF. CDR3 DNA sequence: TGCGCCAGCAGCCAGGGGACAGTTGCAACTAATGAAAAACTGTTTTTT.

The J gene is TRBJ2-7, the V gene TRBV7-2; 14 positions agree with TRBD2. V lost 5 bases and J lost 0; bases outside the gene matches: 0. This CDR3 contains 15 residues. Germline CDR1 is SGHTA and CDR2 is FQGNSA. The CDR3 loop is CASSGTSGSSYEQYF. In nucleotides, the CDR3 is TGTGCCAGCAGCGGGACTAGCGGGAGCTCCTACGAGCAGTACTTC.

The CDR3 spells CASTQTGLRDTEAFF. DNA of the CDR3: TGTGCCAGCACTCAAACGGGCCTTCGGGACACTGAAGCTTTCTTT. The chain employs TRBV6-1 and TRBJ1-1; the D is unclear. The CDR3 length is 15 residues. CDR1 is MNHNS, CDR2 SASEGT, per germline. Trimming took off 7 bases at V and 3 bases at J, with 18 bases between the two ends.

This chain connects TRBV20-1 to TRBJ1-1; tentatively, D is TRBD1 (5 bases). Germline V gives CDR1 DFQATT, CDR2 SNEGSKA (reference sequence). The CDR3 is made up of 11 amino acids. Trimming stripped 5 bases from V and 1 base from J, with 5 bases between. CDR3 residues: CSADRNTEAFF. Written as DNA, the CDR3 is TGCAGTGCTGACAGGAACACTGAAGCTTTCTTT.